Presented here are 31 T cell receptor beta chains from one specimen sequenced in a study of T cell changes during pregnancy in multiple sclerosis. Assay used: immunoSEQ multiplex PCR; TCRdb lists only in-frame clones, some missing. The sample holds around 33,000 clones, about 91% seen once. This sample comprised CD4+ T cells from peripheral blood mononuclear cells, obtained after pregnancy. The receptor source for this set is a female donor with multiple sclerosis, enrolled in a pregnancy study.

J is TRBJ2-2 and V is TRBV19, with a tentative D call TRBD1 (5 bases). The CDR3 is made up of 13 amino acids. CDR1 LNHDA and CDR2 SQIVND come from the germline V gene (reference sequence). Trimming cost V 9 bases and J 9 bases, with 17 bases left between them. CDR3 protein: CASRPNGARELFF. DNA for the CDR3: TGTGCCAGCCGACCGAATGGGGCCCGGGAGCTGTTTTTT.

This chain joins TRBV19 and TRBJ1-1; D is undetermined. Germline CDR1 and CDR2: LNHDA and SQIVND (reference sequence). CDR3 length: 14 amino acids. Trimming took 5 bases from V and 1 from J, leaving 11 bases between them. CDR3 sequence reads: CASSPTTPNTEAFF. CDR3 nucleotide sequence: TGTGCCAGTAGTCCGACGACACCGAACACTGAAGCTTTCTTT. The complete variable domain, with remaining parts taken from reference TRBV19 and TRBJ1-1, reads DGGITQSPKYLFRKEGQNVTLSCEQNLNHDAMYWYRQDPGQGLRLIYYSQIVNDFQKGDIAEGYSVSREKKESFPLTVTSAQKNPTAFYLCASSPTTPNTEAFFGQGTRLTVV.

The chain recombines TRBV5-1 with TRBJ1-4; D is ambiguous. Germline CDR1 is SGHRS and CDR2 is YFSETQ. Trimming took 4 bases from V and 6 from J, leaving 16 bases between them. The CDR3 length is 15 residues. The CDR3, as DNA: TGCGCCAGCAGCCCTTCGCCATATGCGGATGAAAAACTGTTTTTT. Translating gives CASSPSPYADEKLFF. The full variable domain, rest sourced from reference TRBV5-1 and TRBJ1-4, is KAGVTQTPRYLIKTRGQQVTLSCSPISGHRSVSWYQQTPGQGLQFLFEYFSETQRNKGNFPGRFSGRQFSNSRSEMNVSTLELGDSALYLCASSPSPYADEKLFFGSGTQLSVL.

The rearrangement uses TRBV7-2 and TRBJ2-6, with D perhaps TRBD1 (5 bases). The CDR3 covers 14 residues. Trimming took off 6 bases at V and 2 bases at J, with 8 bases between the two ends. The germline V gene has CDR1 SGHTA and CDR2 FQGNSA. CDR3 coding DNA: TGTGCCAGCAGAATGACAGCTGGGGCCAACGTCCTGACTTTC. This encodes CASRMTAGANVLTF.

The chain combines TRBV2 with TRBJ1-2, with unresolved D. Trimming shortened V by 2 bases and J by 5 bases, and 6 bases separated the two germline ends. This CDR3 contains 12 residues. The germline V gene encodes CDR1 SNHLY and CDR2 FYNNEI. The chain's CDR3 is CASSETVYGYTF. The CDR3 bases are TGTGCCAGCAGTGAAACAGTTTATGGCTACACCTTC.

The V call is TRBV6-6, the J call TRBJ1-2; 7 bases match TRBD1. CDR3 length: 12 residues. Germline V gene sequence: CDR1 MNHNY, CDR2 SVGAGI (reference sequence). V lost 7 bases to trimming and J lost 5 bases; unmatched junction nucleotides: 4. The CDR3 coding sequence is TGTGCCAGCAATACAGGGGAGTATGGCTACACCTTC. Translated: CASNTGEYGYTF.

The rearrangement joins TRBV11-3 to TRBJ2-3; 7 bases align to TRBD2. Germline CDR1 and CDR2: SGHNT and YENEEA. The trim removed 5 bases at V and 1 base at J, leaving 9 bases unmatched. The CDR3 has 16 residues. As DNA, the CDR3 is TGTGCCAGCAGCACTCGAGCGGGGACCGGCACAGATACGCAGTATTTT. This encodes CASSTRAGTGTDTQYF.

The rearrangement links TRBV9 to TRBJ2-3, with TRBD2 identical over 11 bases. Germline CDR1 SGDLS, CDR2 YYNGEE. V dropped 3 bases and J dropped 2; count of bases not matched to a gene: 8. The CDR3 is made up of 17 amino acids. The CDR3 DNA follows: TGTGCCAGCAGCGCGAGCCCTAGCGGGGGGTTCACAGATACGCAGTATTTT. It translates to CASSASPSGGFTDTQYF. Drawing the rest from reference TRBV9 and TRBJ2-3, the complete variable domain is DSGVTQTPKHLITATGQRVTLRCSPRSGDLSVYWYQQSLDQGLQFLIQYYNGEERAKGNILERFSAQQFPDLHSELNLSSLELGDSALYFCASSASPSGGFTDTQYFGPGTRLTVL.

The chain has TRBV18 and TRBJ2-3, with D unclear. CDR1 and CDR2 (germline): KGHSH, LQKENI. The CDR3 sequence is 16 residues long. Trimming removed 5 bases at V and 0 bases at J, with 15 bases between. The CDR3 spells CASSDGRWASTDTQYF. CDR3 nucleotides: TGTGCCAGCTCAGATGGCAGGTGGGCTAGCACAGATACGCAGTATTTT.

The rearrangement uses TRBV30 and TRBJ1-6, with no clear D. With 7 bases removed from V and 11 bases from J, the gap between germline ends came to 18 bases. Germline CDR1 is GTSNPN and CDR2 is SVGIG (reference sequence). This CDR3 contains 13 residues. The CDR3: CASGWRGSAPLHF. CDR3 DNA: TGTGCCTCTGGCTGGCGGGGATCGGCACCCCTCCACTTT.

The V gene is TRBV5-4, the J gene TRBJ2-2, with no clear D. The CDR3 spans 16 residues. Trimming cost V 4 bases and J 0 bases, with 13 bases left between them. Germline-derived CDR1 and CDR2 are SGHNT and YYREEE (reference sequence). CDR3: CASSLKRSANTGELFF. DNA for the CDR3: TGTGCCAGCAGCCTAAAACGCAGCGCGAACACCGGGGAGCTGTTTTTT.

The chain carries TRBV5-1 and TRBJ2-3, with 12 bases that match TRBD2. Unmatched junction bases numbered 7, after V lost 4 bases and J lost 4 bases. The CDR3 runs to 16 residues. The germline V gene has CDR1 SGHRS and CDR2 YFSETQ. CDR3 region: CASSPRLAGVSDTQYF. The CDR3 DNA follows: TGCGCCAGCAGCCCCAGACTAGCGGGAGTCTCAGATACGCAGTATTTT. The entire variable domain, with the rest obtained from reference TRBV5-1 and TRBJ2-3, is as follows: KAGVTQTPRYLIKTRGQQVTLSCSPISGHRSVSWYQQTPGQGLQFLFEYFSETQRNKGNFPGRFSGRQFSNSRSEMNVSTLELGDSALYLCASSPRLAGVSDTQYFGPGTRLTVL.

The CDR3 here is CASSLGHTNTEAFF. For the CDR3, the DNA is TGTGCCAGCAGCTTAGGGCATACGAACACTGAAGCTTTCTTT. The chain is built from TRBV7-2 and TRBJ1-1, with D hard to call. Germline V lookup: CDR1 SGHTA, CDR2 FQGNSA. With 1 base removed from V and 1 base from J, the gap between germline ends came to 7 bases. The length of the CDR3 is 14 residues.

This chain links TRBV6-5 with TRBJ1-6; no firm D call. V was cut by 7 bases and J by 6 bases, with 13 bases left in between. CDR3 length: 14 residues. From germline, CDR1 is MNHEY and CDR2 SVGAGI. DNA of the CDR3: TGTGCCAGCACTACAAGAGGCAGTAATTCACCCCTCCACTTT. Translation: CASTTRGSNSPLHF.

This clone has more than one count but fewer than ten. The chain couples TRBV9 to TRBJ1-1; D is ambiguous. Germline lookup yields CDR1 SGDLS and CDR2 YYNGEE. The V and J ends lost 0 bases and 4 bases respectively, with 10 bases between them. This CDR3 region has 14 residues. CDR3 region: CASSVGSSFTEAFF. The CDR3 coding sequence is TGTGCCAGCAGCGTAGGGTCGAGTTTCACTGAAGCTTTCTTT.

This chain joins TRBV5-1 and TRBJ1-1; weak D call: TRBD1 (6 bases). The length of the CDR3 is 15 residues. Germline CDR1 and CDR2: SGHRS and YFSETQ. V gave up 2 bases and J gave up 3 bases, with 14 bases separating them. The CDR3 loop reads CASSLIQGFDTEAFF. For the CDR3, the DNA is TGCGCCAGCAGCTTAATCCAGGGGTTTGACACTGAAGCTTTCTTT.

The J gene is TRBJ2-7, the V gene TRBV19, with 7 nucleotides matching TRBD2. V lost 6 bases and J lost 3; bases outside the gene matches: 11. The CDR3 is made up of 15 amino acids. Germline lookup yields CDR1 LNHDA and CDR2 SQIVND (reference sequence). DNA of the CDR3: TGTGCCAGTAGCCACGCTAGCGGAGTGGGCTACGAGCAGTACTTC. Encoded protein: CASSHASGVGYEQYF.

The chain links TRBV5-1 to TRBJ1-3; D remains unclear. The CDR3 runs 15 residues. Germline V CDR1 and CDR2: SGHRS, YFSETQ. V was cut by 5 bases and J by 0 bases, with 12 bases left in between. The CDR3 is CASRYDDFSGNTIYF. DNA of the CDR3: TGCGCCAGCAGGTACGACGACTTCTCTGGAAACACCATATATTTT.

The chain has TRBV6-1 and TRBJ2-2; the match to TRBD1 covers 12 bases. From germline, CDR1 is MNHNS and CDR2 SASEGT. This CDR3 comprises 15 residues. Trimming took 6 bases from V and 6 from J; bases not matched to a gene: 5. CDR3 sequence reads: CASRPGQGAAGELFF. CDR3 nucleotides: TGTGCCAGCAGACCGGGACAGGGGGCTGCCGGGGAGCTGTTTTTT.

The CDR3 spells CATRAKPGLPQHF. The DNA of the CDR3 is TGTGCCACTCGAGCCAAGCCGGGACTGCCCCAGCATTTT. This chain connects TRBV6-1 to TRBJ1-5, with D maybe TRBD1 (5 bases). Germline V gene lookup returns CDR1 MNHNS and CDR2 SASEGT. The CDR3 consists of 13 residues. Trimming removed 10 bases at V and 9 bases at J, with 19 bases between.

The V gene is TRBV15, the J gene TRBJ1-3, with D unresolved. The CDR3 covers 14 residues. In germline, CDR1 is LNHNV, CDR2 YYDKDF (reference sequence). V shed 8 bases and J shed 0 bases, with 11 bases lying between them. Here the CDR3 DNA reads TGTGCCACCGGCCGGGGAAGCTCTGGAAACACCATATATTTT. It codes for CATGRGSSGNTIYF.

CDR3 residues: CASSGTAGRTEAFF. CDR3 bases: TGTGCCAGCAGTGGTACAGCAGGGAGGACAGAAGCTTTCTTT. The rearrangement uses TRBV2 and TRBJ1-1, with D possibly matching TRBD1 (5 bases). The CDR3 totals 14 residues. Germline assignment: CDR1 SNHLY and CDR2 FYNNEI. Deletions cut 4 bases from V and 8 bases from J, with 17 bases between.

V is TRBV28 and J is TRBJ2-2, with 7 positions matching TRBD1. J was trimmed by 4 bases and V by 6 bases; bases with no gene match: 8. Per the germline V gene, CDR1 is MDHEN and CDR2 is SYDVKM. The CDR3 spans 15 residues. This CDR3 reads CASRQGGAGTGELFF. CDR3 nucleotide sequence: TGTGCCAGCAGACAAGGGGGCGCCGGCACCGGGGAGCTGTTTTTT.

This clone is a singleton in its sample. The genes are TRBV28 and TRBJ2-1, with D perhaps TRBD2 (6 bases). The CDR3 runs 14 residues. Trimming took off 3 bases at V and 7 bases at J, with 13 bases between the two ends. CDR1 and CDR2 from the germline V gene are MDHEN and SYDVKM. As DNA, the CDR3 is TGTGCCAGCAGTTTCGGGCTAGCGACAAATGAGCAGTTCTTC. Translation: CASSFGLATNEQFF.

The rearrangement joins TRBV11-2 to TRBJ1-3, with D maybe TRBD1 (6 bases). CDR3 length: 16 amino acids. Germline V gene lookup returns CDR1 SGHAT and CDR2 FQNNGV. V was cut by 7 bases and J by 3 bases, with 19 bases left in between. The CDR3 nucleotides read TGTGCCAGCACCGCAACGAGGGGGTTAGGTGGAAACACCATATATTTT. It is translated as CASTATRGLGGNTIYF.

The chain uses TRBV5-1 and TRBJ2-7, with 12 bases matching TRBD2. With 0 bases clipped from V and 3 bases from J, the junction kept 1 base outside the gene matches. This CDR3 comprises 15 residues. CDR1 is SGHRS, CDR2 YFSETQ, per germline. CDR3 region: CASSLGTSGVYEQYF. The CDR3 bases are TGCGCCAGCAGCTTGGGGACTAGCGGGGTCTACGAGCAGTACTTC. The complete variable domain, with remaining parts taken from reference TRBV5-1 and TRBJ2-7, reads KAGVTQTPRYLIKTRGQQVTLSCSPISGHRSVSWYQQTPGQGLQFLFEYFSETQRNKGNFPGRFSGRQFSNSRSEMNVSTLELGDSALYLCASSLGTSGVYEQYFGPGTRLTVT.

This rearrangement joins TRBV4-1 to TRBJ1-1; perhaps TRBD1 as D (6 bases). From germline, CDR1 is MGHRA and CDR2 YSYEKL. The CDR3 is 16 amino acids. V dropped 1 base and J dropped 0 bases, with 12 bases sitting between them. Written as DNA, the CDR3 is TGCGCCAGCAGCCAAGGAGGACAGTCGATGAACACTGAAGCTTTCTTT. It encodes CASSQGGQSMNTEAFF.

The V and J genes are TRBV7-9 and TRBJ1-1; D gene unclear. Germline assignment: CDR1 SEHNR and CDR2 FQNEAQ (reference sequence). Trimming took 9 bases from V and 3 from J, leaving 17 bases between them. The CDR3 covers 14 residues. The CDR3 DNA is TGTGCCAGTTTCTCCCCAGCGGTGGACACTGAAGCTTTCTTT. Translated: CASFSPAVDTEAFF.

This chain joins TRBV27 and TRBJ2-6, with 7 bases lining up with TRBD2. The CDR3 covers 20 residues. Per germline, CDR1 MNHEY and CDR2 SMNVEV (reference sequence). V lost 6 bases to trimming and J lost 0 bases; unmatched junction nucleotides: 17. As DNA, the CDR3 is TGTGCCAGCAGCCTCCTCCCGGGGAGGGATGGGGGCTCTGGGGCCAACGTCCTGACTTTC. This sequence encodes CASSLLPGRDGGSGANVLTF. Full variable domain (outside the CDR3, taken from reference TRBV27 and TRBJ2-6): EAQVTQNPRYLITVTGKKLTVTCSQNMNHEYMSWYRQDPGLGLRQIYYSMNVEVTDKGDVPEGYKVSRKEKRNFPLILESPSPNQTSLYFCASSLLPGRDGGSGANVLTFGAGSRLTVL.

The chain couples TRBV5-4 to TRBJ1-2; 8 nucleotides align to TRBD1. Germline CDR1 reads SGHNT; CDR2 reads YYREEE (reference sequence). V was clipped by 4 bases and J by 8 bases; unmatched bases: 7. This CDR3 is 13 amino acids long. Here the CDR3 DNA reads TGTGCCAGCAGCCTGGCGGCAGGGGGCGGCTACACCTTC. Translation gives CASSLAAGGGYTF.

The rearrangement joins TRBV28 to TRBJ2-2; 7 nucleotides agree with TRBD1. CDR3 length equals 16 residues. Trimming took 3 bases from V and 5 from J; bases not matched to a gene: 9. Germline CDR1 is MDHEN and CDR2 is SYDVKM. This chain's CDR3 is CASSFLRQGVTGELFF. CDR3 in DNA: TGTGCCAGCAGTTTCCTACGACAGGGTGTAACCGGGGAGCTGTTTTTT.